These T cell receptor beta chains were read from a single sample in a study of shared clonotypes between healthy human individuals. Profiling relied on immunoSEQ multiplex PCR, and the TCRdb table lists in-frame clones only, not all of them. This table holds fewer than 600,000 clones, about 76% found once. Material: PBMCs. Source of these receptors: a woman between 40 and 55 years old in good health. Some clones in this sample may be carry-over from other donors' samples. Each CDR3 is given with its conserved first and last residue. The D gene is left open where the match is weak. Rows give clone size only sometimes, using once, few, many, or a class for an expanded clone.

J | V | D | size | CDR3 | DNA
TRBJ2-7 | TRBV29-1 | NA | NA | CSTGEGFSREQYF | TGCAGCACCGGAGAGGGTTTCTCTAGGGAGCAGTACTTC
TRBJ1-2 | TRBV6-5 | NA | NA | CASGGRSGGYTF | TGTGCCAGCGGAGGGAGATCGGGAGGCTACACCTTC
TRBJ2-3 | TRBV5-1 | TRBD2 | once | CASSLEERGADTQYF | TGCGCCAGCAGCTTGGAGGAGCGGGGGGCAGATACGCAGTATTTT
TRBJ1-1 | TRBV15 | NA | NA | CATSRNPLGGGKWRWGDTEAFF | TGTGCCACCAGCAGAAACCCCCTGGGAGGAGGGAAGTGGCGGTGGGGGGACACTGAAGCTTTCTTT
TRBJ2-7 | TRBV4-3 | NA | few | CASSSAPDLNEQYF | TGCGCCAGCAGCTCGGCCCCGGACCTCAACGAGCAGTACTTC
TRBJ2-7 | TRBV7-2 | NA | NA | CASSFLTGRTYEQYF | TGTGCCAGCAGCTTTCTGACAGGGAGGACCTACGAGCAGTACTTC
TRBJ2-1 | TRBV6-7 | TRBD2 | NA | CASSYTGTSSYNEQFF | TGTGCCAGCAGTTACACCGGGACTAGCTCCTACAATGAGCAGTTCTTC
TRBJ2-3 | TRBV11-2 | TRBD1 | NA | CASSPQGYADTQYF | TGTGCCAGCAGCCCACAGGGGTATGCAGATACGCAGTATTTT
TRBJ2-7 | TRBV11-2 | TRBD1 | NA | CASSLGRDRGYEQYF | TGTGCCAGCAGCTTAGGCCGGGACAGGGGTTACGAGCAGTACTTC
TRBJ1-1 | TRBV27 | NA | NA | CASSLFRGTEAFF | TGTGCCAGCAGTTTATTTCGGGGGACTGAAGCTTTCTTT
TRBJ2-1 | TRBV7-3 | NA | NA | CASSLNGVEQFF | TGTGCCAGCAGTCTAAACGGGGTTGAGCAGTTCTTC
TRBJ2-7 | TRBV2 | TRBD1 | few | CASSWTGTSYEQYF | TGTGCCAGCAGCTGGACAGGGACCTCCTACGAGCAGTACTTC
TRBJ1-2 | TRBV28 | TRBD1 | NA | CASSLGDRGGYTF | TGTGCCAGCAGTTTGGGGGACAGGGGTGGCTACACCTTC
TRBJ2-7 | TRBV5-1 | NA | NA | CASSLTGSGYEQYF | TGCGCCAGCAGCTTGACAGGGTCGGGCTACGAGCAGTACTTC